The T cell receptor (beta chain) under discussion was sequenced for a study of blood T cell repertoires in COVID-19. With 4 bases removed from V and 6 bases from J, the gap between germline ends came to 9 bases. The CDR3 covers 12 residues. Looked up from germline, CDR1 is LNHDA and CDR2 is SQIVND (reference sequence). Data came from immunoSEQ multiplex PCR; TCRdb stores just in-frame clones and leaves some out. The sample holds over 100,000 clones, 80% to 85% seen once. The V gene is TRBV19, the J gene TRBJ1-2; D not resolved. Source material: peripheral blood. The receptor was derived from a woman aged 55 to 70 with active or convalescent COVID-19. Written as DNA, the CDR3 is TGTGCCAGTAGTAACCCCTATGATGGCTACACCTTC. Translated, it gives CASSNPYDGYTF. The complete variable domain, with remaining parts taken from reference TRBV19 and TRBJ1-2, reads DGGITQSPKYLFRKEGQNVTLSCEQNLNHDAMYWYRQDPGQGLRLIYYSQIVNDFQKGDIAEGYSVSREKKESFPLTVTSAQKNPTAFYLCASSNPYDGYTFGSGTRLTVV.